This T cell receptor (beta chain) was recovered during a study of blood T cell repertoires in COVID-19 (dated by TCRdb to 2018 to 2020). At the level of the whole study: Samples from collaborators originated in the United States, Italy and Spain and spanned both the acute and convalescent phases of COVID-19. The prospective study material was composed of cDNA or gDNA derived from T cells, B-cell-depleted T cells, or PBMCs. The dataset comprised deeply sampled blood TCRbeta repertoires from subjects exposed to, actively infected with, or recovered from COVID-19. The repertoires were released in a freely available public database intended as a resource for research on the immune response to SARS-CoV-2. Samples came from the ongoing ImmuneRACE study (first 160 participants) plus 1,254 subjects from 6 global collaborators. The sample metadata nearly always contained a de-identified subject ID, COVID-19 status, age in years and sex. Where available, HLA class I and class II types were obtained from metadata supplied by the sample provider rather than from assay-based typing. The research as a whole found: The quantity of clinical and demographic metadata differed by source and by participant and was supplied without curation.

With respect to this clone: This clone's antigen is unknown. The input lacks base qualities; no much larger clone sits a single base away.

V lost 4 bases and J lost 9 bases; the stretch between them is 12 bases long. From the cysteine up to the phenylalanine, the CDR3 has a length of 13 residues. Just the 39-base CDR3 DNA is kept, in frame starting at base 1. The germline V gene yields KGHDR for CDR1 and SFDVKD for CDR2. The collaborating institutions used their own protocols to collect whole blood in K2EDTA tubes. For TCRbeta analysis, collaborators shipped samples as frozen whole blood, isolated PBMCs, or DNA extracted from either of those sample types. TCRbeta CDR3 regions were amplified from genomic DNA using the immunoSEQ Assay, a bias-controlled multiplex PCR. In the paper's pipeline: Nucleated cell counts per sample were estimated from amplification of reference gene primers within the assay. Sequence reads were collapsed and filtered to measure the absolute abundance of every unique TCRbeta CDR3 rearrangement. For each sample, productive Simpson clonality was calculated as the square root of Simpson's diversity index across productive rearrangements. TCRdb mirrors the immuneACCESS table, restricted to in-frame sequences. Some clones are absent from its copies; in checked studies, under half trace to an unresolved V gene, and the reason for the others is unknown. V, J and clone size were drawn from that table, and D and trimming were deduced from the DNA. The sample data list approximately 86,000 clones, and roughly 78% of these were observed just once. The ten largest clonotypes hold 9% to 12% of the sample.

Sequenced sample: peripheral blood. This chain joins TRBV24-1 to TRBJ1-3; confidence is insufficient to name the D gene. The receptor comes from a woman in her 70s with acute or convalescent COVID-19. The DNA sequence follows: TGTGCCACCAGTGAACCAGCGTCCGGCACCATATATTTT. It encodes CATSEPASGTIYF.